The 8 T cell receptor beta chains listed next were all sequenced from one sample in a study of spatial heterogeneity in lung cancer. The sample's time point: sample taken at primary tumor resection. Without sorting, whole RNA was sequenced from tumor, nontumor lung or frozen PBMC. TCRdb recomputed calls from the 5' RACE reads with MiXCR, one row per CDR3 protein. The sample shows approximately 52,000 distinct CDR3 sequences, 6% to 9% of them seen only once. Sequencing used PBMCs, obtained at surgery. The receptor set was obtained from a female donor with early-stage non-small cell lung cancer.

This clonotype was recorded many times. The chain carries TRBV7-2 and TRBJ2-3, with 7 nucleotides matching TRBD2. Germline CDR1 reads SGHTA; CDR2 reads FQGNSA. V shed 2 bases and J 2 bases; nucleotides not matched to a gene: 4. CDR3 length equals 15 residues. The CDR3 sequence is CASSLQRGYTDTQYF. CDR3 DNA sequence: TGTGCCAGCAGCTTACAGCGGGGCTACACAGATACGCAGTATTTT.

The chain employs TRBV30 and TRBJ2-1; 7 bases are a match to TRBD2. The germline gives CDR1 GTSNPN, CDR2 SVGIG (reference sequence). The CDR3 spans 13 residues. After removal of 2 bases from V and 8 bases from J, the junction contained 6 bases not matched to a gene. The CDR3: CAWSRTSRYEQFF. The CDR3 nucleotides are TGTGCCTGGAGTCGGACTAGTCGCTATGAGCAGTTCTTC.

This chain links TRBV20-1 with TRBJ2-1, with 10 bases fitting TRBD1. The CDR3 contains 17 residues. J gave up 7 bases and V 5 bases, and 17 bases lay outside the gene matches. The germline CDR1 and CDR2 sequences are DFQATT and SNEGSKA (reference sequence). This chain's CDR3 is CSAGSLPGQGTVNEQFF. The CDR3 DNA reads as TGCAGTGCTGGTAGCCTACCGGGACAGGGGACGGTTAATGAGCAGTTCTTC.

This clonotype was counted ten times or more. The genes are TRBV11-2 and TRBJ2-7, with no clear D. Trimming cost V 5 bases and J 0 bases, with 8 bases left between them. Germline CDR1 reads SGHAT; CDR2 reads FQNNGV. The CDR3 sequence is 13 residues long. CDR3 in amino acids: CASSPLDSYEQYF. The CDR3, as DNA: TGTGCCAGCAGCCCCTTGGACTCCTACGAGCAGTACTTC.

This clonotype was recorded many times. V gene TRBV12-3 or TRBV12-4 combines with J gene TRBJ2-5; no definite D call. Trimming cost V 4 bases and J 9 bases, with 9 bases left between them. The CDR3 extends over 11 amino acids. DNA for the CDR3: TGTGCCAGCAGTTCACGACGGGCCCAGTACTTC. Translation gives CASSSRRAQYF.

Many counts were recorded for this clonotype. The rearrangement uses TRBV6-1 and TRBJ2-5; 8 bases are a match to TRBD2. J gave up 2 bases and V 7 bases, and 6 bases lay outside the gene matches. CDR1 MNHNS and CDR2 SASEGT come from the germline V gene. This CDR3 contains 14 residues. CDR3: CASTSTSGQETQYF. For the CDR3, the DNA is TGTGCCAGCACCTCCACTAGCGGACAAGAGACCCAGTACTTC.

J is TRBJ2-2 and V is TRBV20-1; D is perhaps TRBD1 (6 bases). Per the germline V gene, CDR1 is DFQATT and CDR2 is SNEGSKA (reference sequence). Trimming pared 6 bases from V and 2 bases from J, leaving 10 bases between. The CDR3 totals 13 residues. As DNA, the CDR3 is TGCAGTGCCCAGGGGCAAAACACCGGGGAGCTGTTTTTT. It specifies CSAQGQNTGELFF.

This clonotype showed up just a few times. The chain couples TRBV2 to TRBJ2-5, with D possibly called TRBD1 or TRBD2 (6 bases each). The CDR3 extends over 15 amino acids. Germline V gene data show CDR1 as SNHLY and CDR2 as FYNNEI. Trimming pared 7 bases from V and 3 bases from J, leaving 18 bases between. The CDR3 DNA is TGTGCCAGCATTCCCCCGGGGGCCCCAGAAGAGACCCAGTACTTC. Its protein product is CASIPPGAPEETQYF. The whole variable domain, filled in from reference TRBV2 and TRBJ2-5, reads EPEVTQTPSHQVTQMGQEVILRCVPISNHLYFYWYRQILGQKVEFLVSFYNNEISEKSEIFDDQFSVERPDGSNFTLKIRSTKLEDSAMYFCASIPPGAPEETQYFGPGTRLLVL.